This T cell receptor beta chain was captured by sequencing in a study of blood T cell repertoires in COVID-19. This table comes from immunoSEQ multiplex PCR, and its TCRdb copy is limited to in-frame clones, with some not included. Of about 430,000 clones in the sample, more than 75% are singletons; the top ten hold 0.95% to 1%. The CDR3 has 17 amino acids. V was pared by 4 bases and J by 7 bases, with 16 bases of the junction left unmatched. CDR1 and CDR2 (germline): LNHNV, YYDKDF (reference sequence). Those enrolled, adults aged roughly 18 to 90 years, came from about 24 US areas. Donors were grouped by their self-reported clinical history.

The V and J genes are TRBV15 and TRBJ2-7, with 10 bases matching TRBD2. This TCR derives from a woman aged 30 to 39 with acute COVID-19. Sequences were obtained from PBMCs or T cells enriched from blood (not recorded which). CDR3 bases: TGTGCCACCAGCAATCTGTACACGAGCGGGGGGGCAGGGGAGCAGTACTTC. Its protein is CATSNLYTSGGAGEQYF.